This T cell receptor beta chain appears in the sequencing data of a study of shared clonotypes between healthy human individuals. Assay: immunoSEQ multiplex PCR; the TCRdb copy retains only in-frame clones and omits some. Of approximately 980,000 clones in the sample, 76% were seen once. Trimming cost V 2 bases and J 4 bases, with 11 bases left between them. This CDR3 comprises 14 residues. Germline V gene sequence: CDR1 SGHVS, CDR2 FQNEAQ. This chain links TRBV7-8 with TRBJ1-2, with D possibly matching TRBD1 (5 bases). The clonotype comes from a young man in good health. The sequencing input was memory CD4+ T cells sorted from blood. Described subset: CD45RA-negative fraction. CDR3 region: CASSLTSGSYGYTF. The CDR3 DNA reads as TGTGCCAGCAGCTTAACGTCAGGGAGCTATGGCTACACCTTC.